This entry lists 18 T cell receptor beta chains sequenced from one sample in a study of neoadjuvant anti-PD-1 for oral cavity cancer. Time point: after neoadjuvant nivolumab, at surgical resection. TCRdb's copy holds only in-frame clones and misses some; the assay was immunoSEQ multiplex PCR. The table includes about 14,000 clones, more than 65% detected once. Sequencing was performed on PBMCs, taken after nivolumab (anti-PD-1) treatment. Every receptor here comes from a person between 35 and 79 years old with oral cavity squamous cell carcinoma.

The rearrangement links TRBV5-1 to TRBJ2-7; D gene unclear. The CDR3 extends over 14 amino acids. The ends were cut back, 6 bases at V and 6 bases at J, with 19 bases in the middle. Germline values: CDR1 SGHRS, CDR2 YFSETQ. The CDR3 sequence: CASTGYTSPGEQYF. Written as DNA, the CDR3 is TGCGCCAGCACCGGGTACACCAGCCCTGGCGAGCAGTACTTC.

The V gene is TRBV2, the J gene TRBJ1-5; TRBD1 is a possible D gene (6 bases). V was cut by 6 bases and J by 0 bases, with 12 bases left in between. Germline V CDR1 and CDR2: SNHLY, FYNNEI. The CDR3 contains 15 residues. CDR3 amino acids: CASSSQGFSNQPQHF. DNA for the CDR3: TGTGCCAGCAGCTCCCAGGGGTTTAGCAATCAGCCCCAGCATTTT.

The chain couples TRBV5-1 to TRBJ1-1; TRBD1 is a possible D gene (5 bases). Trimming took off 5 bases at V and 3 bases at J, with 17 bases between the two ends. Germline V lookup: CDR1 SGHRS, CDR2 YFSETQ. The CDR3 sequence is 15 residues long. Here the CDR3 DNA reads TGCGCCAGCAGGAGACACCCTTGGGGGTACACTGAAGCTTTCTTT. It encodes CASRRHPWGYTEAFF.

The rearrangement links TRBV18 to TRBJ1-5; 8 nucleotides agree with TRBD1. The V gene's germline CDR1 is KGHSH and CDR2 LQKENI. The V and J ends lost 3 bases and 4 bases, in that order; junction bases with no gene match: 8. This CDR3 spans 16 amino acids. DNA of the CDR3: TGTGCCAGCTCACCCGGTCGACAGGGGATAAATCAGCCCCAGCATTTT. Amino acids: CASSPGRQGINQPQHF.

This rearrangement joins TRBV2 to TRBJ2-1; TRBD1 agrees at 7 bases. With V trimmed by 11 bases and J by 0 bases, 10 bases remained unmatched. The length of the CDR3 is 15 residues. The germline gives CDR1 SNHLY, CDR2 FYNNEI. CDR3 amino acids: CAPVKGASSYNEQFF. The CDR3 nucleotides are TGTGCCCCCGTTAAGGGGGCGAGCTCCTACAATGAGCAGTTCTTC.

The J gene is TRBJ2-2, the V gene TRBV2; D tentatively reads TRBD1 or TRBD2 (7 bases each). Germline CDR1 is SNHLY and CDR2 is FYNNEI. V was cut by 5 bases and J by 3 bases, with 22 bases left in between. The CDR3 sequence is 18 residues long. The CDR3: CASSPRGWQGVDTGELFF. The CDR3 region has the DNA TGTGCCAGCAGTCCGCGGGGGTGGCAGGGGGTAGACACCGGGGAGCTGTTTTTT.

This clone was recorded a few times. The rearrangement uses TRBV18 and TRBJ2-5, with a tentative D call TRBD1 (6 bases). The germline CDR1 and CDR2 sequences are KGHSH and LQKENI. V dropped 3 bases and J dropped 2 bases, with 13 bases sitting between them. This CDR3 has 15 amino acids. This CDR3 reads CASSPTYRDQETQYF. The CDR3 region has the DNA TGTGCCAGCTCACCCACCTACAGGGATCAAGAGACCCAGTACTTC.

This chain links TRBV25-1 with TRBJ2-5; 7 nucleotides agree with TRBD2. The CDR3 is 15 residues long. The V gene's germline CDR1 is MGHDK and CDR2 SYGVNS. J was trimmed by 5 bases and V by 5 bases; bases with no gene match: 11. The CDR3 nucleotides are TGTGCCAGCAGTTTTGGCCAGCGGGGAAGGGAGACCCAGTACTTC. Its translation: CASSFGQRGRETQYF.

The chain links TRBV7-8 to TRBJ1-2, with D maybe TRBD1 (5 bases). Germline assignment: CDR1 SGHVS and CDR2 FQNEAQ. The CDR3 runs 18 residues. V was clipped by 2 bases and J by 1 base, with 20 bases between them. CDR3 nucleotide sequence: TGTGCCAGCAGCTTATTAAAGGGGAGGGCACAGCATAACTATGGCTACACCTTC. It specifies CASSLLKGRAQHNYGYTF.

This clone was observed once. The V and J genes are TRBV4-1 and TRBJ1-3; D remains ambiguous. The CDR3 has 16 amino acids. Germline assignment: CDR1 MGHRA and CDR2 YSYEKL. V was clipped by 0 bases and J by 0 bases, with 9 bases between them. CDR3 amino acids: CASSQEPVISGNTIYF. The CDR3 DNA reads TGCGCCAGCAGCCAAGAACCAGTAATCTCTGGAAACACCATATATTTT.

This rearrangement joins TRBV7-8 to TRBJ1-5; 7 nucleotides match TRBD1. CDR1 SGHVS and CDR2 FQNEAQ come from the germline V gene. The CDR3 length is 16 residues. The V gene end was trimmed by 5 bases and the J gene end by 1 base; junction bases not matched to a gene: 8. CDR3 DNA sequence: TGTGCCAGCAGCACGTACAGGGGAGGCAGCAATCAGCCCCAGCATTTT. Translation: CASSTYRGGSNQPQHF.

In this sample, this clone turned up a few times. The CDR3 loop is CASSSDPYSGNTIYF. The CDR3 bases are TGCGCCAGCAGCTCGGACCCTTACTCTGGAAACACCATATATTTT. The chain combines TRBV5-1 with TRBJ1-3; the D is unclear. Trimming removed 3 bases from V and 0 bases from J, with 10 bases in between. This CDR3 spans 15 amino acids. Germline V CDR1 and CDR2: SGHRS, YFSETQ.

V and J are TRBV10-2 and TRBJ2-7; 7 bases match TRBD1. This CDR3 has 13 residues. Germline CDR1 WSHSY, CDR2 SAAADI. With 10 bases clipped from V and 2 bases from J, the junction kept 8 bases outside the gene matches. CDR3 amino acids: CATWDSRAYEQYF. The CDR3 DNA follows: TGCGCCACGTGGGACAGCCGCGCCTACGAGCAGTACTTC.

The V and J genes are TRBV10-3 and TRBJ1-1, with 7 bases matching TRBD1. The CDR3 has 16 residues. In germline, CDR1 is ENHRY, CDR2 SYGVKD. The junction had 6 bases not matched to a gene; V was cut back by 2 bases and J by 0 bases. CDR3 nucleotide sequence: TGTGCCATCAGTGAGGAGACAGGGCCCTTGAACACTGAAGCTTTCTTT. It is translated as CAISEETGPLNTEAFF.

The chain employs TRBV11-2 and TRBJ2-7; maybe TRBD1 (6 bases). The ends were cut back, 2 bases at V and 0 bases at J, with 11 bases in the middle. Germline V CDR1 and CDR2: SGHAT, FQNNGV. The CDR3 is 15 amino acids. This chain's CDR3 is CASSLRVGGSYEQYF. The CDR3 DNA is TGTGCCAGCAGCTTAAGGGTAGGGGGCTCCTACGAGCAGTACTTC.

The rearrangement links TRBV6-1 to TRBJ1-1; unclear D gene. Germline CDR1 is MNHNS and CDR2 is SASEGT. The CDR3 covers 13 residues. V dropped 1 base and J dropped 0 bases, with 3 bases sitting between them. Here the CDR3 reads CASSEGVNTEAFF. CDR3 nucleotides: TGTGCCAGCAGTGAAGGGGTGAACACTGAAGCTTTCTTT.

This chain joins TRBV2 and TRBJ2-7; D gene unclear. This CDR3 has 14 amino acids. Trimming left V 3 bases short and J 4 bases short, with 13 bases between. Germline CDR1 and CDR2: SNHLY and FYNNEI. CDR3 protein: CASSEGRPLYEQYF. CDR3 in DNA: TGTGCCAGCAGTGAGGGCAGACCTCTTTACGAGCAGTACTTC.

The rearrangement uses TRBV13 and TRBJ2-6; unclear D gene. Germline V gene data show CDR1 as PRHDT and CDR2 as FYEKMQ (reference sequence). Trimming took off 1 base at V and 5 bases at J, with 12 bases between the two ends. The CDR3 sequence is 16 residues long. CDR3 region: CASSLAAGGWANVLTF. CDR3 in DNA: TGTGCCAGCAGCTTAGCGGCAGGCGGCTGGGCCAACGTCCTGACTTTC.